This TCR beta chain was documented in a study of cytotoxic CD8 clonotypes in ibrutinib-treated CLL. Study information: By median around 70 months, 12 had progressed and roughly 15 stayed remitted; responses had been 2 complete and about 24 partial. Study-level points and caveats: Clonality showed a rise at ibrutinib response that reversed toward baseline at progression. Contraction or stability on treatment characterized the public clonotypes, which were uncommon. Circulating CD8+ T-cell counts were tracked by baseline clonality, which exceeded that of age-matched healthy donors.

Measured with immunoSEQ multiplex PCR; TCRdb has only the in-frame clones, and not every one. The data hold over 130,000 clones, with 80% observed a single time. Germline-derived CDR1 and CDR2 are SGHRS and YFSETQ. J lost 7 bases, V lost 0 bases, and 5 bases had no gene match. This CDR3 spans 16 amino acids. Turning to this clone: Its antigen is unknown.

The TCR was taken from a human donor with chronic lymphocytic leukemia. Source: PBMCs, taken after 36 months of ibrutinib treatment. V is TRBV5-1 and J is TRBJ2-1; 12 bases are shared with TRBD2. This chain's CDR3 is CASSLGTSGAGNEQFF. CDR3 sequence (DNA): TGCGCCAGCAGCTTGGGGACTAGCGGGGCGGGTAATGAGCAGTTCTTC. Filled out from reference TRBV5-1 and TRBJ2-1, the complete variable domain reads KAGVTQTPRYLIKTRGQQVTLSCSPISGHRSVSWYQQTPGQGLQFLFEYFSETQRNKGNFPGRFSGRQFSNSRSEMNVSTLELGDSALYLCASSLGTSGAGNEQFFGPGTRLTVL.